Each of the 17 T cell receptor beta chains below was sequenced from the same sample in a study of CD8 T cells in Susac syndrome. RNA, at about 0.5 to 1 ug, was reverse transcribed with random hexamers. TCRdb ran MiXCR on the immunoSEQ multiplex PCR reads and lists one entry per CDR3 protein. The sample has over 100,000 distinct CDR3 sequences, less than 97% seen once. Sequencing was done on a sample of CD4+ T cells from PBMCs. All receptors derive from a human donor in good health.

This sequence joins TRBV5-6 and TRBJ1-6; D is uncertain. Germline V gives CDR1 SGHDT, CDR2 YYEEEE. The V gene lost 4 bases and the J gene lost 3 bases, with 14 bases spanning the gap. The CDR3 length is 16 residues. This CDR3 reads CASSPSGGVYNSPLHF. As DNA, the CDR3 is TGTGCCAGCAGCCCTAGTGGCGGTGTCTATAATTCACCCCTCCACTTT.

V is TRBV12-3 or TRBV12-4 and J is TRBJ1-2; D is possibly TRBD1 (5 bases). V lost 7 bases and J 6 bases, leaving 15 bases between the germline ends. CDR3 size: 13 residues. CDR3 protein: CASTQGGVNGYTF. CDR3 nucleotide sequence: TGTGCCAGCACCCAGGGAGGGGTCAATGGCTACACCTTC.

CDR3 protein: CASSFGPRRGYTF. In DNA, the CDR3 is TGTGCCAGCAGTTTCGGTCCCAGACGGGGCTACACCTTC. The gene calls are TRBV12-3 or TRBV12-4 and TRBJ1-2; D gene ambiguous. V was trimmed by 3 bases and J by 8 bases, leaving 13 bases between them. The CDR3 contains 13 residues.

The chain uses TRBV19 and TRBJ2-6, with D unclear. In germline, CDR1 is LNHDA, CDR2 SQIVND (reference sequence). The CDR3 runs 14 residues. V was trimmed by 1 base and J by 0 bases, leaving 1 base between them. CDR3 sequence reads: CASSIGSGANVLTF. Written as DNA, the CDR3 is TGTGCCAGTAGTATAGGCTCTGGGGCCAACGTCCTGACTTTC.

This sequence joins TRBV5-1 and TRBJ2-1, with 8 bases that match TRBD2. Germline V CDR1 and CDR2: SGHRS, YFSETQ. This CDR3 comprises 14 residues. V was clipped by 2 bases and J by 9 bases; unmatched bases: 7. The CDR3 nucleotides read TGCGCCAGCAGCTTTGATGGGACTAGTGCTGAGCAGTTCTTC. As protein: CASSFDGTSAEQFF.

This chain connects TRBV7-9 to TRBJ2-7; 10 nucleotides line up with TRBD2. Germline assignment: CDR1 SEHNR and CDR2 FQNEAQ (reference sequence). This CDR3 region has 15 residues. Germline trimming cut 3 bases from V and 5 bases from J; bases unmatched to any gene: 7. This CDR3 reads CASSFSGGEPHEQYF. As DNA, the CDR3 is TGTGCCAGCAGCTTCAGCGGGGGGGAACCCCACGAGCAGTACTTC.

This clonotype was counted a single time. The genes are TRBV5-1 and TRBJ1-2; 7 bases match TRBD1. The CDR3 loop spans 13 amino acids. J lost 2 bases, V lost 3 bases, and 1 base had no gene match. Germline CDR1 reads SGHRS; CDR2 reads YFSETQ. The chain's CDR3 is CASSWGQNYGYTF. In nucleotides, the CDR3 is TGCGCCAGCAGCTGGGGACAGAACTATGGCTACACCTTC.

The CDR3 coding sequence is TGTGCCAGCAGCTTAGGGACTAGCACAGATACGCAGTATTTT. Its protein is CASSLGTSTDTQYF. The chain joins TRBV7-2 to TRBJ2-3; tentatively, D is TRBD2 (5 bases). The V gene's germline CDR1 is SGHTA and CDR2 FQGNSA. This CDR3 region has 14 residues. Trimming removed 1 base from V and 0 bases from J, with 5 bases in between.

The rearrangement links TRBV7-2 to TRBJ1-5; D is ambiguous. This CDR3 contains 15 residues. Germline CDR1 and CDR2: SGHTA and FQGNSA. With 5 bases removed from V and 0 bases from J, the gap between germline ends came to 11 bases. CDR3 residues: CASSPRAYSNQPQHF. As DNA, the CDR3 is TGTGCCAGCAGCCCCCGGGCTTATAGCAATCAGCCCCAGCATTTT.

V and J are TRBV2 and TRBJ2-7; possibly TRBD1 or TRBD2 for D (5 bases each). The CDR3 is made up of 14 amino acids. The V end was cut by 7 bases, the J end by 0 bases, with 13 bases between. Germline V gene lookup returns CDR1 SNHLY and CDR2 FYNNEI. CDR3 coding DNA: TGTGCCAGCAAAAAAGGGGAGAGCTCCTACGAGCAGTACTTC. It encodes CASKKGESSYEQYF.

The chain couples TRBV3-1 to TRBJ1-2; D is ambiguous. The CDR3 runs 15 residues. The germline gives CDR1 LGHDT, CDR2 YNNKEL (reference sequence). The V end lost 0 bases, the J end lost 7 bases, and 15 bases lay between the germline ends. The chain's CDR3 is CASSQDAIKLAGYTF. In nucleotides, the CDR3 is TGTGCCAGCAGCCAAGATGCCATCAAGCTCGCTGGCTACACCTTC.

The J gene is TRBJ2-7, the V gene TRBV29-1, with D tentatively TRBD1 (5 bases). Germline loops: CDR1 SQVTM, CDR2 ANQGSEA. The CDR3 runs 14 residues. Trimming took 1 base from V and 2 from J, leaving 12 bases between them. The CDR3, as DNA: TGCAGCGTTGAAGGGGGCGCCAGAACCTACGAGCAGTACTTC. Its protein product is CSVEGGARTYEQYF.

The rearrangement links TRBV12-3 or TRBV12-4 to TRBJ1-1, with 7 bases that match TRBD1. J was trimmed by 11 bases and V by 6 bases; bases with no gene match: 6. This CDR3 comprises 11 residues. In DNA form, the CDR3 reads TGTGCCAGCAGGGTTACAGGGGAGGCTTTCTTT. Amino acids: CASRVTGEAFF.

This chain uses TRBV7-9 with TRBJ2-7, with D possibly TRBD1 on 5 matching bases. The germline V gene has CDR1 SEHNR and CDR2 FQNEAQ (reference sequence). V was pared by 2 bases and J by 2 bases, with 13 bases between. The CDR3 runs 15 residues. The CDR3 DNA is TGTGCCAGCAGCTTACAGGGCTCCAAAACCTACGAGCAGTACTTC. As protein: CASSLQGSKTYEQYF.

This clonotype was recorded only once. The CDR3 sequence is CASSQDFGVATEAFF. The CDR3 DNA is TGTGCCAGCAGCCAAGATTTCGGGGTCGCAACTGAAGCTTTCTTT. The chain is built from TRBV3-1 and TRBJ1-1; D is unresolved. The germline V and J ends were trimmed by 0 bases and 5 bases, with 13 bases remaining between them. CDR1 is LGHDT and CDR2 is YNNKEL in the germline V gene (reference sequence). The CDR3 runs to 15 residues.

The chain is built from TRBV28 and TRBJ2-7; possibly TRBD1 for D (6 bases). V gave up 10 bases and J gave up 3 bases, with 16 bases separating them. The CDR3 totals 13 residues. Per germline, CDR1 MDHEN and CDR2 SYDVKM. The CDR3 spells CATLPQGRYEQYF. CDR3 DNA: TGTGCCACCCTCCCCCAGGGGCGCTACGAGCAGTACTTC.

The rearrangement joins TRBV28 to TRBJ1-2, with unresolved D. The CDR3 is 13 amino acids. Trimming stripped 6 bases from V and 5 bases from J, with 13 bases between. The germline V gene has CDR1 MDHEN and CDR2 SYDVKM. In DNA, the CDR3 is TGTGCCAGCAGCCCCCACGAGGGTTATGGCTACACCTTC. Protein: CASSPHEGYGYTF.